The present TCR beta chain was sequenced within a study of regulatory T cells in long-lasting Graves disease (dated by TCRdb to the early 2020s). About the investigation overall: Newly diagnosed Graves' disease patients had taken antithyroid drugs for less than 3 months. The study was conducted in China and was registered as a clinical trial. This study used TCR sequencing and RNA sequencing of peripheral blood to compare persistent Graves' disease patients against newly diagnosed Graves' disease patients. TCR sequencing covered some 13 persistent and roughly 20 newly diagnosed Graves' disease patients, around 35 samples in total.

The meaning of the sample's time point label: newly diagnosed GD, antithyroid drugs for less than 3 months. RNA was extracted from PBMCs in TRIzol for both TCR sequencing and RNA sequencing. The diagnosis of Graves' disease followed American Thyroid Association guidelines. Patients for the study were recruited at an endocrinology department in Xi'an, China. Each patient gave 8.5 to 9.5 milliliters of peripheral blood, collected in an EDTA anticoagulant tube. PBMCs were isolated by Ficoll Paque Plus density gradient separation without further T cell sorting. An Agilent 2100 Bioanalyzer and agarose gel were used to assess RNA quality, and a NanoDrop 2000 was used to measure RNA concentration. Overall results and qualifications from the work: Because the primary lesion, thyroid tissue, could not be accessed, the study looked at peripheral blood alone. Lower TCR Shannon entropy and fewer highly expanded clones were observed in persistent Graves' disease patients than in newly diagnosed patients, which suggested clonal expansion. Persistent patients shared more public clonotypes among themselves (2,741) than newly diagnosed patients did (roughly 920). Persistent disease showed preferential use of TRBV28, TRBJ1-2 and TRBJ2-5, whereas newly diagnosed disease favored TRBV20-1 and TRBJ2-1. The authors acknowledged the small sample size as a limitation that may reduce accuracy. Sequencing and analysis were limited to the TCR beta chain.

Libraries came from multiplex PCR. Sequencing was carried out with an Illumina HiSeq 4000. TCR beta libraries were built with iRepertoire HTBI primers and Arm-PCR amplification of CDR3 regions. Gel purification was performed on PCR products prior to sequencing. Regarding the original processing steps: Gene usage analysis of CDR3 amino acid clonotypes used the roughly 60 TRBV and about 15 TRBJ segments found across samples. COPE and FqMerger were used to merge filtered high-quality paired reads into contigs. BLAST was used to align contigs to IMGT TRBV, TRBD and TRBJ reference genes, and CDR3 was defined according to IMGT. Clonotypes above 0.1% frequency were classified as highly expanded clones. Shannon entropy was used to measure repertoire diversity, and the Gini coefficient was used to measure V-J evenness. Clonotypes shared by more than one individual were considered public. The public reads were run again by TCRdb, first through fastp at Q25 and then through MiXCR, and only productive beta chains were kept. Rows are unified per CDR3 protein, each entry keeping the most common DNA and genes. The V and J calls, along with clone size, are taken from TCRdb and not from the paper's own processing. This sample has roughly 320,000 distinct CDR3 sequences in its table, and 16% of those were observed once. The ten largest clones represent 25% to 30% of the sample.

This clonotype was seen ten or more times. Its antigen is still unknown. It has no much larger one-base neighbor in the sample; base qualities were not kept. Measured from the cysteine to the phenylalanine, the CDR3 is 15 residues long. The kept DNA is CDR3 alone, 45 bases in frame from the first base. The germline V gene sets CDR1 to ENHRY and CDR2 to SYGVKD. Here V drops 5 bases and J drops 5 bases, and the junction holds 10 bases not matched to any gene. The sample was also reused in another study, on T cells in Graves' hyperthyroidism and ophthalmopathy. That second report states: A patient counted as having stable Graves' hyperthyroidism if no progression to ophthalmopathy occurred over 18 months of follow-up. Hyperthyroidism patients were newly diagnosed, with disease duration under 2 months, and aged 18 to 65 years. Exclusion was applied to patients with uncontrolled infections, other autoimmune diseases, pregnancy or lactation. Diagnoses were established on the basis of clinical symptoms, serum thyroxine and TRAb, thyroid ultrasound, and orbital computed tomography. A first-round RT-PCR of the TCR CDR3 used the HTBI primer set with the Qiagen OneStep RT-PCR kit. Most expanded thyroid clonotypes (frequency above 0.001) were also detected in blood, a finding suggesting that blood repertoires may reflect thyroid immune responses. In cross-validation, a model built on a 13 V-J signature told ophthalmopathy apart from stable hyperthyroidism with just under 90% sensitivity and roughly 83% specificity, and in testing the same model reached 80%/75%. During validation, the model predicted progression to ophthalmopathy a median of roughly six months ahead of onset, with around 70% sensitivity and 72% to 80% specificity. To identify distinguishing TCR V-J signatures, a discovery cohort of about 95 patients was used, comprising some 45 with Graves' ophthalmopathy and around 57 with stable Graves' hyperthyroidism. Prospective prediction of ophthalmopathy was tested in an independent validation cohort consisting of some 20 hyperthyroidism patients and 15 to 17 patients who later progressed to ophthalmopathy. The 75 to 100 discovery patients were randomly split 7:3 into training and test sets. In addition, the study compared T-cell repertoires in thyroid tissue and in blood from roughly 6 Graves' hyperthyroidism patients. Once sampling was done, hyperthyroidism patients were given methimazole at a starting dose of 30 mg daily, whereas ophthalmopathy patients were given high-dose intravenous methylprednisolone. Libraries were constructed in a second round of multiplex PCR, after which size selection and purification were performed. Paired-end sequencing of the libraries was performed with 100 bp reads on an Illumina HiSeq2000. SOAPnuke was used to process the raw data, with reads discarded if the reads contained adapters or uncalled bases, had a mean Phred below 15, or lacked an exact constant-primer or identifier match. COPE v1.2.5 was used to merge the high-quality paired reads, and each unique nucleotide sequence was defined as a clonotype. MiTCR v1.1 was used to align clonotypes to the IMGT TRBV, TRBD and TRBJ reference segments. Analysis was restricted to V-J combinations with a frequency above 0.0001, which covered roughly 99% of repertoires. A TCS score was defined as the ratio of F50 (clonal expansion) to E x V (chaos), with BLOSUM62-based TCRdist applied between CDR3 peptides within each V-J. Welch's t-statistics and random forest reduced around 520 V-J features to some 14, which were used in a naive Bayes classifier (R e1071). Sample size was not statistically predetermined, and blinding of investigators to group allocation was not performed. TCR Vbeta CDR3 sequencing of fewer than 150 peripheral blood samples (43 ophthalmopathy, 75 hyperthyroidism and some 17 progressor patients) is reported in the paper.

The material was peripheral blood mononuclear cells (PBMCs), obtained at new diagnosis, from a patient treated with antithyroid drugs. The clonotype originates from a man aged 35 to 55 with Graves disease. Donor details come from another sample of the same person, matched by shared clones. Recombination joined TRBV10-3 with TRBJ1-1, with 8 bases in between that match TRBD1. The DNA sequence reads TGTGCCATCAGTCGACCGGACAGGGCAGAAACTGAAGCTTTCTTT. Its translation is CAISRPDRAETEAFF.